This entry lists 18 T cell receptor beta chains sequenced from one sample in a study of regulatory T cells in long-lasting Graves disease. The time point here: newly diagnosed GD, antithyroid drugs for less than 3 months. From PBMCs, RNA was extracted and then used to make the TCR library. For TCR beta, libraries came from iRepertoire HTBI primers and Arm-PCR of CDR3 regions. MiXCR, run by TCRdb on the multiplex PCR reads, gives a single entry per CDR3 protein. The sample has approximately 470,000 distinct CDR3 sequences; about 16% are singletons. The same specimen was also included in a second study, on T cells in Graves' hyperthyroidism and ophthalmopathy.

Here the sequenced sample was peripheral blood mononuclear cells (PBMCs), taken at new diagnosis, from a patient treated with antithyroid drugs. Receptor source: a man in his forties or fifties with Graves disease.

V gene TRBV9 combines with J gene TRBJ2-7; a weak D match, TRBD2 (7 bases). Germline V CDR1 and CDR2: SGDLS, YYNGEE. The CDR3 consists of 13 residues. Trimming removed 3 bases from V and 10 bases from J, with 17 bases in between. CDR3 in amino acids: CASSAAGAPKQYF. CDR3 in DNA: TGTGCCAGCAGCGCCGCGGGGGCCCCGAAACAGTACTTC.

This clonotype showed up many times. V usage is TRBV7-3 and J usage is TRBJ2-1; TRBD2 aligns across 7 bases. The CDR3 totals 15 residues. The V gene end was trimmed by 6 bases and the J gene end by 9 bases; junction bases not matched to a gene: 14. Looked up from germline, CDR1 is SGHTA and CDR2 is FQGTGA. CDR3 region: CASRPTSDPAVEQFF. The CDR3 region has the DNA TGTGCCAGCAGGCCCACTAGCGACCCGGCTGTTGAGCAGTTCTTC.

Turning to this clonotype: Only one base separates this from a far larger clonotype, so it likely reflects a read error. Since the CDR3 does not end with the conserved phenylalanine or tryptophan, this likely comes from a read error. This chain links TRBV30 with TRBJ2-3; D is uncertain. The DNA end is a closer match to TRBJ1-1, so the J assignment may be wrong. The CDR3 covers 12 residues. CDR1 is GTSNPN, CDR2 SVGIG, per germline (reference sequence). The CDR3 here is CAWSVDGAEAFV. The DNA for the CDR3 is TGTGCCTGGAGTGTAGATGGGGCTGAAGCTTTCGTT.

This clonotype was recorded at least ten times. The V call is TRBV20-1, the J call TRBJ2-1, with 7 positions matching TRBD2. The CDR3 has 15 amino acids. Trimming removed 0 bases from V and 6 bases from J; junction bases left unmatched: 8. In germline, CDR1 is DFQATT, CDR2 SNEGSKA (reference sequence). The CDR3 loop is CSARDGREQGNEQFF. The CDR3 nucleotides read TGCAGTGCTAGAGATGGGCGGGAGCAGGGCAATGAGCAGTTCTTC.

This clonotype occurred a few times. V usage is TRBV25-1 and J usage is TRBJ1-3; TRBD1 is a possible D gene (6 bases). The V gene's germline CDR1 is MGHDK and CDR2 SYGVNS. Trimming removed 2 bases from V and 3 bases from J, with 17 bases in between. There are 17 residues in the CDR3. The CDR3 bases are TGTGCCAGCAGTGAAGTCCCTGACAGGATAAGTGGAAACACCATATATTTT. Its translation: CASSEVPDRISGNTIYF.

This clonotype was counted ten times or more. This chain connects TRBV2 to TRBJ2-3; a possible D gene is TRBD2 (6 bases). The CDR3 has 12 amino acids. The germline V gene has CDR1 SNHLY and CDR2 FYNNEI. Trimming stripped 4 bases from V and 7 bases from J, with 9 bases between. This CDR3 reads CASSGDSYTQYF. CDR3 sequence (DNA): TGTGCCAGCAGTGGGGACTCCTATACGCAGTATTTT.

J is TRBJ2-1 and V is TRBV3-1; D unclear. The CDR3 is made up of 16 amino acids. The V gene's germline CDR1 is LGHDT and CDR2 YNNKEL (reference sequence). Deletions cut 0 bases from V and 7 bases from J, with 16 bases between. The CDR3 sequence: CASSQDRETEDNEQFF. The DNA for the CDR3 is TGTGCCAGCAGCCAAGATCGCGAGACGGAAGATAATGAGCAGTTCTTC.

The chain carries TRBV10-1 and TRBJ1-5, with D unresolved. The germline CDR1 and CDR2 sequences are WNHNN and SYGVQD (reference sequence). This CDR3 comprises 12 residues. V was clipped by 11 bases and J by 4 bases, with 12 bases between them. The DNA of the CDR3 is TGCGCCGGAGAATGGGAAAATCAGCCCCAGCATTTT. Amino acids: CAGEWENQPQHF.

The chain has TRBV10-3 and TRBJ1-2, with 8 bases aligning to TRBD1. The CDR3 is 13 amino acids. Per the germline V gene, CDR1 is ENHRY and CDR2 is SYGVKD. Trimming took 6 bases from V and 6 from J; bases not matched to a gene: 6. CDR3 amino acids: CAIRGQGADGYTF. The CDR3 DNA reads as TGTGCCATCAGAGGACAGGGCGCTGATGGCTACACCTTC.

At least ten counts were recorded for this clonotype. The chain joins TRBV20-1 to TRBJ2-1; unclear D gene. The CDR3 extends over 11 amino acids. The ends were cut back, 6 bases at V and 13 bases at J, with 16 bases in the middle. Germline V CDR1 and CDR2: DFQATT, SNEGSKA (reference sequence). The CDR3: CSAKPGTLQFF. Here the CDR3 DNA reads TGCAGTGCGAAGCCAGGAACACTACAGTTCTTC.

The table lists this clonotype with many counts. The rearrangement links TRBV2 to TRBJ2-7, with 10 nucleotides matching TRBD2. Germline V gene data show CDR1 as SNHLY and CDR2 as FYNNEI. The J segment lost 5 bases and the V segment lost 6 bases, leaving 13 bases of the junction unmatched. The CDR3 totals 16 residues. CDR3 in amino acids: CASSSRVAGGHHEQYF. CDR3 DNA sequence: TGTGCCAGCAGCTCAAGGGTAGCGGGAGGCCACCACGAGCAGTACTTC.

This clonotype was observed many times. The chain couples TRBV7-2 to TRBJ2-3; D might be TRBD1 or TRBD2, each matching 5 bases. The germline V gene has CDR1 SGHTA and CDR2 FQGNSA. V was cut by 3 bases and J by 9 bases, with 19 bases left in between. The CDR3 consists of 15 residues. The CDR3: CASSFASRGGGTQYF. The CDR3 DNA is TGTGCCAGCAGCTTCGCCTCAAGGGGCGGAGGAACGCAGTATTTT.

This clonotype has at least ten counts. This chain connects TRBV7-9 to TRBJ2-7; 7 bases are a match to TRBD2. CDR3 length: 15 amino acids. The V and J ends lost 0 bases and 6 bases, in that order; junction bases with no gene match: 8. Germline CDR1 SEHNR, CDR2 FQNEAQ (reference sequence). Here the CDR3 DNA reads TGTGCCAGCAGCTTAGCGGTCGGGAGGCCCTCCGAGCAGTACTTC. Protein: CASSLAVGRPSEQYF.

The rearrangement uses TRBV4-3 and TRBJ2-7; D tentatively fits TRBD1 or TRBD2 (6 bases each). The germline CDR1 and CDR2 sequences are LGHNA and YSLEER. V was cut by 5 bases and J by 3 bases, with 17 bases left in between. The CDR3 contains 15 residues. Written as DNA, the CDR3 is TGCGCCAGCAGCAGCGGAAGGGGGGCAGGCTACGAGCAGTACTTC. The encoded protein is CASSSGRGAGYEQYF.

The CDR3 is CASRYGGMNTEAFF. CDR3 DNA sequence: TGTGCCAGCCGATATGGGGGGATGAACACTGAAGCTTTCTTT. The chain recombines TRBV3-1 with TRBJ1-1; weak D call: TRBD1 (5 bases). Per germline, CDR1 LGHDT and CDR2 YNNKEL (reference sequence). Between the trimmed V and J ends, which lost 8 bases and 0 bases, there was a span of 13 bases. The CDR3 consists of 14 residues.

This clonotype occurred a few times. V gene TRBV5-1 combines with J gene TRBJ1-2; 8 bases are a match to TRBD1. This CDR3 is built from 15 residues. Germline V gene data show CDR1 as SGHRS and CDR2 as YFSETQ. With 0 bases clipped from V and 2 bases from J, the junction kept 3 bases outside the gene matches. CDR3 coding DNA: TGCGCCAGCAGCTTGGGTCGGACAGGGAACTATGGCTACACCTTC. Protein: CASSLGRTGNYGYTF. Looking up the rest from reference TRBV5-1 and TRBJ1-2 gives the full variable domain: KAGVTQTPRYLIKTRGQQVTLSCSPISGHRSVSWYQQTPGQGLQFLFEYFSETQRNKGNFPGRFSGRQFSNSRSEMNVSTLELGDSALYLCASSLGRTGNYGYTFGSGTRLTVV.

This clonotype was detected only a few times. This chain connects TRBV5-1 to TRBJ2-5; D is perhaps TRBD2 (5 bases). The CDR3 is 15 amino acids. Trimming left V 0 bases short and J 1 base short, with 10 bases between. Germline V gene sequence: CDR1 SGHRS, CDR2 YFSETQ. This CDR3 reads CASSLGSGTQETQYF. For the CDR3, the DNA is TGCGCCAGCAGCTTGGGCTCGGGAACCCAAGAGACCCAGTACTTC. Based on the CDR3 plus reference TRBV5-1 and TRBJ2-5, the full variable domain is KAGVTQTPRYLIKTRGQQVTLSCSPISGHRSVSWYQQTPGQGLQFLFEYFSETQRNKGNFPGRFSGRQFSNSRSEMNVSTLELGDSALYLCASSLGSGTQETQYFGPGTRLLVL.

CDR3 in amino acids: CASSSSGDGNSPLHF. Written as DNA, the CDR3 is TGTGCCAGCAGTTCCTCGGGGGATGGCAATTCACCCCTCCACTTT. This rearrangement joins TRBV6-9 to TRBJ1-6, with D possibly being TRBD1 (5 bases). The V gene's germline CDR1 is MNHGY and CDR2 SVAAGI. The V end lost 4 bases, the J end lost 7 bases, and 14 bases lay between the germline ends. CDR3 length equals 15 residues.